This T cell receptor beta chain was found in a study of tumor T cells in aggressive B-cell lymphoma. The CDR3 sequence is 19 residues long. The V gene's germline CDR1 is LGHNA and CDR2 YSLEER. J lost 3 bases, V lost 3 bases, and 19 bases had no gene match. Sequencing was performed with immunoSEQ multiplex PCR; in TCRdb, only in-frame clones are kept and a portion is missing. Altogether several thousand clones are present, about 90% being singletons, with the ten largest covering over 2.5%. Sequencing was carried out using tumor tissue. This TCR derives from an adult with diffuse large B cell lymphoma. The V and J genes are TRBV4-3 and TRBJ2-7; 8 bases are a match to TRBD2. CDR3 residues: CASSHGWTSYHGGFYEQYF. CDR3 nucleotide sequence: TGCGCCAGCAGCCATGGCTGGACTAGCTACCATGGGGGGTTCTACGAGCAGTACTTC.